These 17 T cell receptor beta chains share one sample of origin, sequenced in a study of CD8 T cells in ankylosing spondylitis. These receptors' targets are unknown. MiXCR was run by TCRdb on the 5' RACE reads, yielding one entry per CDR3 protein. The table has under 850,000 distinct CDR3 sequences, around 19% seen once; the top ten hold 15% to 20%. Whole-study findings and limits: For ankylosing spondylitis blood, a TCR beta motif of several highly homologous variants appeared characteristic.

Sequencing was performed on blood, either unsorted or a sorted T cell fraction (not recorded which). These receptors were taken from a male donor with ankylosing spondylitis.

The chain has TRBV30 and TRBJ1-1; no definite D call. CDR1 is GTSNPN and CDR2 is SVGIG in the germline V gene (reference sequence). CDR3 length: 11 amino acids. In DNA, the CDR3 is TGTGCTTATAATAAAGGGTTTGAAGCTTTCTTT. Protein sequence: CAYNKGFEAFF.

This chain links TRBV6-1 with TRBJ1-3, with D perhaps TRBD1 (5 bases). CDR1 is MNHNS and CDR2 is SASEGT in the germline V gene. V lost 7 bases to trimming and J lost 4 bases, with 17 bases between them. The CDR3 length is 15 residues. This CDR3 reads CASKRDYSLGNTIYF. CDR3 DNA: TGTGCCAGCAAACGGGACTACTCTCTGGGAAACACCATATATTTT.

This clonotype was counted between two and nine times. The chain has TRBV9 and TRBJ1-2; a weak D match, TRBD1 (5 bases). The CDR3 extends over 12 amino acids. V was clipped by 4 bases and J by 8 bases, with 12 bases between them. CDR1 and CDR2 (germline): SGDLS, YYNGEE. CDR3 coding DNA: TGTGCCAGCAGCAAGGCCCAGGGAGGCTACACCTTC. Its protein product is CASSKAQGGYTF.

The chain links TRBV15 to TRBJ2-1; 9 nucleotides line up with TRBD1. Germline values: CDR1 LNHNV, CDR2 YYDKDF (reference sequence). Unmatched junction bases numbered 6, after V lost 4 bases and J lost 8 bases. This CDR3 is 14 amino acids long. CDR3 protein: CATSTRDRDDEQFF. The CDR3 coding sequence is TGTGCCACCAGCACCCGGGACAGGGACGATGAGCAGTTCTTC.

The V and J genes are TRBV29-1 and TRBJ2-1; 11 bases line up with TRBD2. The CDR3 contains 15 residues. The germline gives CDR1 SQVTM, CDR2 ANQGSEA. V was pared by 8 bases and J by 9 bases, with 15 bases of the junction left unmatched. The CDR3 here is CSTILAGGPGGEQFF. DNA of the CDR3: TGCAGCACCATCTTAGCGGGAGGGCCGGGGGGTGAGCAGTTCTTC.

This clonotype has a handful of counts. CDR3 bases: TGTGCCAGCAGTTCACAGGGAGAAGCTTTCTTT. Translated: CASSSQGEAFF. The chain is built from TRBV28 and TRBJ1-1; maybe TRBD1 (6 bases). CDR3 length: 11 amino acids. Per the germline V gene, CDR1 is MDHEN and CDR2 is SYDVKM. The V end was cut by 4 bases, the J end by 8 bases, with 8 bases between.

The rearrangement uses TRBV12-3 or TRBV12-4 and TRBJ1-3; D call uncertain. The CDR3 spans 16 residues. Trimming pared 3 bases from V and 0 bases from J, leaving 12 bases between. As DNA, the CDR3 is TGTGCCAGCAGTTTTGGAGGACCGAGCTCTGGAAACACCATATATTTT. This sequence encodes CASSFGGPSSGNTIYF.

This clonotype has just one count. The chain carries TRBV6-5 and TRBJ2-7, with D maybe TRBD2 (6 bases). The CDR3 totals 14 residues. Germline values: CDR1 MNHEY, CDR2 SVGAGI. The V gene lost 0 bases and the J gene lost 5 bases, with 11 bases spanning the gap. CDR3 protein: CASSYSRGYDEQYF. The CDR3 DNA sequence: TGTGCCAGCAGTTACTCGCGGGGATACGACGAGCAGTACTTC.

This clonotype was seen ten or more times. The CDR3 spells CASSLGVRSNQPQHF. In nucleotides, the CDR3 is TGCGCCAGCAGCTTGGGAGTCCGCAGCAATCAGCCCCAGCATTTT. The J gene is TRBJ1-5, the V gene TRBV5-1; no definite D call. V was clipped by 0 bases and J by 1 base, with 8 bases between them. The CDR3 contains 15 residues. Germline V gene data show CDR1 as SGHRS and CDR2 as YFSETQ.

The chain employs TRBV13 and TRBJ2-2; 8 nucleotides align to TRBD1. CDR1 and CDR2 from the germline V gene are PRHDT and FYEKMQ (reference sequence). This CDR3 comprises 14 residues. Germline trimming cut 6 bases from V and 0 bases from J; bases unmatched to any gene: 0. The CDR3 reads CASRDRANTGELFF. The CDR3 region has the DNA TGTGCCAGCAGGGACAGGGCGAACACCGGGGAGCTGTTTTTT.

This clonotype showed up just a few times. The rearrangement uses TRBV20-1 and TRBJ2-3; D is ambiguous. V was clipped by 6 bases and J by 0 bases, with 10 bases between them. Germline CDR1 DFQATT, CDR2 SNEGSKA (reference sequence). CDR3 length equals 13 residues. This chain's CDR3 is CSAFLDSTDTQYF. CDR3 coding DNA: TGCAGTGCATTCCTGGACAGCACAGATACGCAGTATTTT.

This clonotype has ten or more counts. The V call is TRBV20-1, the J call TRBJ2-7, with D hard to call. The V and J ends lost 0 bases and 6 bases respectively, with 9 bases between them. The CDR3 runs to 12 residues. CDR1 DFQATT and CDR2 SNEGSKA come from the germline V gene (reference sequence). Here the CDR3 reads CSARDSTAEQYF. The CDR3 DNA reads TGCAGTGCTAGAGATTCAACAGCCGAGCAGTACTTC.

In its sample, this clonotype was seen a few times. The chain joins TRBV12-3 or TRBV12-4 to TRBJ1-4, with 8 bases matching TRBD1. V dropped 6 bases and J dropped 0; count of bases not matched to a gene: 12. The CDR3 length is 18 residues. CDR3 protein: CASRPGQVTTATNEKLFF. DNA for the CDR3: TGTGCCAGCAGGCCGGGACAGGTTACAACGGCAACTAATGAAAAACTGTTTTTT.

At least ten counts were recorded for this clonotype. The chain has TRBV6-1 and TRBJ2-2; 9 bases align to TRBD2. V lost 6 bases to trimming and J lost 6 bases; unmatched junction nucleotides: 8. CDR1 is MNHNS, CDR2 SASEGT, per germline. This CDR3 has 15 amino acids. The CDR3, as DNA: TGTGCCAGCAGATCCCTGGCGGGAGGGGCCGGGGAGCTGTTTTTT. Its translation is CASRSLAGGAGELFF.

The chain joins TRBV20-1 to TRBJ1-6; D remains ambiguous. Germline CDR1 and CDR2: DFQATT and SNEGSKA (reference sequence). The CDR3 is 14 residues long. Trimming pared 0 bases from V and 5 bases from J, leaving 8 bases between. The CDR3 reads CSARDSLDNSPLHF. CDR3 sequence (DNA): TGCAGTGCTAGAGACTCCTTGGATAATTCACCCCTCCACTTT.

This clonotype was observed a handful of times. This rearrangement joins TRBV4-1 to TRBJ1-1, with D possibly being TRBD1 (5 bases). CDR1 and CDR2 from the germline V gene are MGHRA and YSYEKL. The CDR3 consists of 14 residues. V gave up 2 bases and J gave up 4 bases, with 11 bases separating them. The CDR3 DNA follows: TGCGCCAGCAGCCAATATGGGGCGCGCACTGAAGCTTTCTTT. Amino acid sequence: CASSQYGARTEAFF.

This clonotype came up a few times. The V and J genes are TRBV20-1 and TRBJ2-5; TRBD1 is a possible D gene (5 bases). The V and J ends lost 2 bases and 5 bases respectively, with 15 bases between them. Germline V gene lookup returns CDR1 DFQATT and CDR2 SNEGSKA (reference sequence). CDR3 length: 14 amino acids. This CDR3 is CSARPTAWWETQYF. The CDR3, as DNA: TGCAGTGCTAGACCGACAGCTTGGTGGGAGACCCAGTACTTC.